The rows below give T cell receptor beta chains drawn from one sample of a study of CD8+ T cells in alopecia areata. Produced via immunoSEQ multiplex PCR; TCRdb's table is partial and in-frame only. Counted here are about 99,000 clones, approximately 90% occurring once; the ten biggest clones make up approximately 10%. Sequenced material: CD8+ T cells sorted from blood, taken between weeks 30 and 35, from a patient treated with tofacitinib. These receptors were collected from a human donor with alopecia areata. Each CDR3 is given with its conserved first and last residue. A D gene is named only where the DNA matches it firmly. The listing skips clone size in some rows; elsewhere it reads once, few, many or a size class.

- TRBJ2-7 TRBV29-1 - CSVLTGAYEQYF TGCAGCGTCCTCACGGGAGCCTACGAGCAGTACTTC
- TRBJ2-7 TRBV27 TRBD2 CASSSFQPRLAARGYGSYEQYF TGTGCCAGCAGTTCCTTCCAACCTAGACTAGCGGCACGAGGGTATGGCTCCTACGAGCAGTACTTC
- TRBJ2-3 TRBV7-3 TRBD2 CASSFSGGALDTQYF TGTGCCAGCAGCTTTAGCGGGGGGGCATTGGATACGCAGTATTTT
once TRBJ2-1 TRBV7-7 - CASSLASKGDNEQFF TGTGCTAGCAGCTTAGCCTCTAAGGGCGACAATGAGCAGTTCTTC
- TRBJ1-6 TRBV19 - CASSPTTLSSSPLHF TGTGCCAGTAGTCCCACGACCCTCTCAAGTTCACCCCTCCACTTT
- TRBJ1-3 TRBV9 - CASRGGPSGNTIYF TGTGCCAGCAGAGGAGGGCCCTCTGGAAACACCATATATTTT
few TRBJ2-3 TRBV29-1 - CSVLTGNTDTQYF TGCAGCGTCTTGACAGGAAACACAGATACGCAGTATTTT
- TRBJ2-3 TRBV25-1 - CASSEYVAPNTDTQYF TGTGCCAGCAGTGAATATGTAGCCCCAAACACAGATACGCAGTATTTT
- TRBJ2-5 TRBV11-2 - CASSFGRQGAQETQYF TGTGCCAGCAGCTTTGGGCGGCAGGGAGCCCAAGAGACCCAGTACTTC
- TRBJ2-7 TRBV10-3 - CAISELSEPYEQYF TGTGCCATCAGTGAGTTAAGCGAGCCCTACGAGCAGTACTTC
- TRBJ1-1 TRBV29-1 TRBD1 CSVGETGWSEAFF TGCAGCGTTGGCGAGACAGGGTGGTCTGAAGCTTTCTTT
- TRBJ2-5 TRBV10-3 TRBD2 CAISESRLAGRQETQYF TGTGCCATCAGTGAGTCGAGGCTAGCGGGCCGTCAAGAGACCCAGTACTTC
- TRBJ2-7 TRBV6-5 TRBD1 CASSPGQGAYEQYF TGTGCCAGCAGTCCGGGACAGGGGGCCTACGAGCAGTACTTC
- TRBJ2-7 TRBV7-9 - CASSVGSIDEQYF TGTGCCAGCAGCGTAGGGTCCATCGACGAGCAGTACTTC
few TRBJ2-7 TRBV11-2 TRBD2 CASSLNPSGETWGEQYF TGTGCCAGCAGCTTAAACCCTAGCGGGGAGACCTGGGGCGAGCAGTACTTC
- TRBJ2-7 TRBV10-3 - CAITDSYEQYF TGTGCCATCACCGACAGTTACGAGCAGTACTTC
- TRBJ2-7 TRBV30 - CAWRQGRGRGDSYEQYF TGTGCCTGGCGACAGGGGCGGGGGCGCGGGGACTCCTACGAGCAGTACTTC
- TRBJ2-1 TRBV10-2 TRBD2 CASSASGDEQFF TGCGCCAGCAGTGCCAGCGGGGATGAGCAGTTCTTC
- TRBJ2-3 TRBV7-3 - CASSSAWGTTDTQYF TGTGCCAGCAGCTCAGCCTGGGGGACCACAGATACGCAGTATTTT
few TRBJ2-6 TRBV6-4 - CASRGAGANVLTF TGTGCCTCTCGAGGGGCTGGGGCCAACGTCCTGACTTTC
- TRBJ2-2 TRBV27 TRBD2 CASSAKIPGLAGGNTGELFF TGTGCCAGCAGTGCCAAAATACCGGGACTAGCGGGGGGGAACACCGGGGAGCTGTTTTTT
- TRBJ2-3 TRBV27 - CASSFPGPDTQYF TGTGCCAGCAGTTTCCCCGGGCCAGATACGCAGTATTTT
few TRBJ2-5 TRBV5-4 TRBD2 CASSPSAGVTETQYF TGTGCCAGCAGCCCATCAGCGGGAGTAACGGAGACCCAGTACTTC
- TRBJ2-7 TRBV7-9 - CASSSDGYEQYF TGTGCCAGCAGCTCCGACGGCTACGAGCAGTACTTC
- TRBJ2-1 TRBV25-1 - CASSVGGQNFYNEQFF TGTGCCAGCAGTGTCGGGGGACAGAACTTCTACAATGAGCAGTTCTTC